Listed below are T cell receptor beta chains from one sample, sequenced in a study of blood T cell repertoires in COVID-19. The data were produced by immunoSEQ multiplex PCR, yet TCRdb's version contains in-frame clones alone and is incomplete. The repertoire holds some 150,000 clones, with roughly 81% as singletons. Sequencing input: peripheral blood. These receptor sequences come from a man aged 35-49 years with acute or convalescent COVID-19. Both conserved end residues are part of each CDR3. A D gene is named only where the DNA matches it firmly. Size values are once, few and many counts, or a class for expanded clones, and some rows have none.

j_gene	v_gene	abundance	d_gene	CDR3nt	CDR3aa
TRBJ2-7	TRBV5-5	.	TRBD1	TGTGCCAGCAGATCTCGACAGGGCACCTACGAGCAGTACTTC	CASRSRQGTYEQYF
TRBJ1-1	TRBV27	.	TRBD1	TGTGCCAGCAGTCCCCAGGGGGGCCGGACTGAAGCTTTCTTT	CASSPQGGRTEAFF
TRBJ1-2	TRBV18	.	TRBD1	TGTGCCAGCTCACCCGGACAGGGAAGCGATGGCTACACCTTC	CASSPGQGSDGYTF
TRBJ1-2	TRBV4-2	.	TRBD1	TGTGCCAGCGAAAAAGACCGGGACAGCTCCTATGGCTACACCTTC	CASEKDRDSSYGYTF
TRBJ2-1	TRBV11-2	once	.	TGTGCCAGCCAGAAGGAGTCGGGGTCCTACAATGAGCAGTTCTTC	CASQKESGSYNEQFF
TRBJ2-4	TRBV5-1	.	.	TGCGCCAGCAGCTTGGGGGGCGTCAGCATTCAGTACTTC	CASSLGGVSIQYF
TRBJ1-5	TRBV28	.	.	TGTGCCAGCAGTCCGGCCGGGGGGCCGAGGCAGCCCCAGCATTTT	CASSPAGGPRQPQHF
TRBJ2-1	TRBV6-5	.	TRBD1	TGTGCCAGCAGACAGTCAGGGGGCTCCTACAATGAGCAGTTCTTC	CASRQSGGSYNEQFF
TRBJ2-3	TRBV24-1	.	.	TGTGCCACCAGTGATTTGCTCACAGATACGCAGTATTTT	CATSDLLTDTQYF
TRBJ1-1	TRBV2	few	.	TGTGCCAGCAGTGAAGCGCGGTATGGGAACACTGAAGCTTTCTTT	CASSEARYGNTEAFF
TRBJ2-7	TRBV7-5	.	.	TGTGCCAGAAGTTCGGCCCCCGGGCAGGGAAGGTACGAGCAGTACTTC	CARSSAPGQGRYEQYF
TRBJ2-1	TRBV5-8	.	.	TGTGCCAGCAGCTTTAGGAGGAGCTCCTACAATGAGCAGTTCTTC	CASSFRRSSYNEQFF
TRBJ1-5	TRBV6-1	.	.	TGTGCCAGCAGTGAAGCTTGGCAGGCCAATCAGCCCCAGCATTTT	CASSEAWQANQPQHF
TRBJ2-7	TRBV7-2	.	.	TGTGCCAGCAGCTTAGACGGCAGGCTCGAGCAGTACTTC	CASSLDGRLEQYF
TRBJ1-3	TRBV19	.	.	TGTGCCAGTAGTATCCCGAACCGAGGGAATCCCACCATATATTTT	CASSIPNRGNPTIYF
TRBJ1-4	TRBV19	.	TRBD1	TGTGCCAGTACCCTTTCAGGGGGGAGAAATGAAAAACTGTTTTTT	CASTLSGGRNEKLFF
TRBJ2-5	TRBV11-2	.	TRBD2	TGTGCCAGCAGCTTCTTAGCGGGGGGGATCCAAGAGACCCAGTACTTC	CASSFLAGGIQETQYF
TRBJ2-1	TRBV18	once	.	TGTGCCAGCTCACCGTCTGACAATGAGCAGTTCTTC	CASSPSDNEQFF
TRBJ1-1	TRBV5-1	once	TRBD1	TGCGCCAGCAGCTCAGGGACAGGGATGAACACTGAAGCTTTCTTT	CASSSGTGMNTEAFF
TRBJ1-2	TRBV5-8	.	.	TGTGCCAGCAGCTTAGGGGTTGGCTACACCTTC	CASSLGVGYTF
TRBJ2-3	TRBV2	.	TRBD1	TGTGCCAGCACAGCAGAGACAGGGTATCGCACAGATACGCAGTATTTT	CASTAETGYRTDTQYF
TRBJ2-5	TRBV2	.	.	TGTGCCAGCACAGGGCCGTACCAGGGTGAGACCCAGTACTTC	CASTGPYQGETQYF
TRBJ1-6	TRBV28	.	.	TGTGCCAGCAGTGACCCCGGACAAGGCCAGAATTCACCCCTCCACTTT	CASSDPGQGQNSPLHF
TRBJ2-3	TRBV5-1	.	TRBD2	TGCGCCAGCAGCTTGGCCTGGAGTAGCGGGGGGGCTAGCACAGATACGCAGTATTTT	CASSLAWSSGGASTDTQYF
TRBJ1-2	TRBV6-5	.	TRBD1	TGTGCCAGCAGTTACACAATGACAGGGGGTTTAAGCTACACCTTC	CASSYTMTGGLSYTF
TRBJ2-2	TRBV5-4	.	TRBD1	TGTGCCAGCAGCCCGACAGGGTGGGACGGGGAGCTGTTTTTT	CASSPTGWDGELFF
TRBJ1-3	TRBV9	.	.	TGTGCCAGCAGCTACTCGGAACTCCTAGCGTCTGGAAACACCATATATTTT	CASSYSELLASGNTIYF
TRBJ1-1	TRBV3-1/TRBV3-2	.	.	TGTGCCAGCAGCCAAGGCAGGGCCACTGAAGCTTTCTTT	CASSQGRATEAFF
TRBJ1-2	TRBV10-3	once	.	TGTGCCATCAGTGATGAGACAGCCTATGGCTACACCTTC	CAISDETAYGYTF
TRBJ1-1	TRBV6-4	.	.	TGTGCCAGCAGTGACGAGGTAAACACTGAAGCTTTCTTT	CASSDEVNTEAFF
TRBJ1-1	TRBV6-6	.	TRBD1	TGTGCCAGCTTAGTGACAGGGGAGAAGGGTACTGAAGCTTTCTTT	CASLVTGEKGTEAFF
TRBJ1-5	TRBV7-2	.	.	TGTGCCAGCAGCCTCGGTGCGGGGAAAGCCCAGCATTTT	CASSLGAGKAQHF
TRBJ1-1	TRBV4-3	.	.	TGCGCCAGCAGCCAAGAAAGGGGGGGGGATTTT	CASSQERGGDF
TRBJ2-2	TRBV19	.	TRBD1	TGTGCCAGTAGTATAGACAGGGGGCGATTAAGCACCGGGGAGCTGTTTTTT	CASSIDRGRLSTGELFF
TRBJ1-5	TRBV5-1	.	.	TGCGCCAGCAGCGAGGGAGGCGGCAATCAGCCCCAGCATTTT	CASSEGGGNQPQHF
TRBJ2-7	TRBV28	.	.	TGTGCCAGCAGTTCCGGGACTCTTCTCGAGCAGTACTTC	CASSSGTLLEQYF
TRBJ2-3	TRBV19	.	.	TGTGCCAGTAGTATAGGTCTGAGCACAGATACGCAGTATTTT	CASSIGLSTDTQYF
TRBJ2-7	TRBV28	.	.	TGTGCCAGCAGGTGGCAGGGAATTGGCGAGCAGTACTTC	CASRWQGIGEQYF
TRBJ2-7	TRBV21-1	once	.	TGTGCCAGCAGCTCCGCGAGCAGGGGTCCTTACGAGCAGTACTTC	CASSSASRGPYEQYF
TRBJ1-2	TRBV29-1	.	TRBD1	TGCAGCGTTAGACAGGGAGATTACTATGGCTACACCTTC	CSVRQGDYYGYTF
TRBJ1-2	TRBV2	.	.	TGTGCCAGCAGGATGGAGGACGGATCTAACTATGGCTACACCTTC	CASRMEDGSNYGYTF
TRBJ2-1	TRBV9	.	TRBD1	TGTGCCAGCAGCGGCCGGGACAGGGTTATCAATGAGCAGTTCTTC	CASSGRDRVINEQFF
TRBJ2-7	TRBV7-9	.	TRBD2	TGTGCCAGCAGCGCGGGAGATCACGAGCAGTACTTC	CASSAGDHEQYF
TRBJ1-2	TRBV5-1	.	.	TGCGCCAGCAGAGAAACTAACAACTATGGCTACACCTTC	CASRETNNYGYTF
TRBJ1-4	TRBV28	.	.	TGTGCCAGCAGTTCACAGGGTGGGGCAACTAATGAAAAACTGTTTTTT	CASSSQGGATNEKLFF